The 9 T cell receptor beta chains given below trace back to one sample, sequenced in a study of T cells after somatic rescue of genetic block. Repertoires were generated with immunoSEQ multiplex PCR, while TCRdb's copy carries only in-frame clones and drops some. The sample lists 45,000 to 70,000 clones; approximately 96% were seen once. Sequenced: peripheral blood mononuclear cells (PBMCs). The receptors stem from a child in the first two years of life.

V and J are TRBV2 and TRBJ2-1; D is perhaps TRBD1 (6 bases). The germline V and J ends were trimmed by 3 bases and 0 bases, with 9 bases remaining between them. From germline, CDR1 is SNHLY and CDR2 FYNNEI. The CDR3 sequence is 15 residues long. CDR3 protein: CASSDLDSSYNEQFF. CDR3 sequence (DNA): TGTGCCAGCAGTGATTTGGACAGCTCCTACAATGAGCAGTTCTTC.

The CDR3 protein is CASGLGGYGYTF. In DNA, the CDR3 is TGTGCTAGTGGTTTGGGGGGCTATGGCTACACCTTC. The V gene is TRBV12-5, the J gene TRBJ1-2, with D unresolved. CDR3 length equals 12 residues. Germline V gene data show CDR1 as LGHNT and CDR2 as FRNRAP. Trimming took off 1 base at V and 4 bases at J, with 4 bases between the two ends.

In DNA form, the CDR3 reads TGTGCCACCGTTTCCTCCAATTCACCCCTCCACTTT. It specifies CATVSSNSPLHF. V usage is TRBV28 and J usage is TRBJ1-6, with D unclear. V was cut by 10 bases and J by 7 bases, with 11 bases left in between. This CDR3 spans 12 amino acids. Germline V gene data show CDR1 as MDHEN and CDR2 as SYDVKM.

The chain couples TRBV7-2 to TRBJ2-3; D gene unclear. The CDR3 sequence is 12 residues long. Germline V lookup: CDR1 SGHTA, CDR2 FQGNSA. The germline V and J ends were trimmed by 5 bases and 4 bases, with 7 bases remaining between them. The CDR3 DNA reads TGTGCCAGCAGCCTCCCGTCAGATACGCAGTATTTT. Amino acid sequence: CASSLPSDTQYF. The full variable domain, in which reference TRBV7-2 and TRBJ2-3 provide the parts outside the CDR3, is GAGVSQSPSNKVTEKGKDVELRCDPISGHTALYWYRQSLGQGLEFLIYFQGNSAPDKSGLPSDRFSAERTGGSVSTLTIQRTQQEDSAVYLCASSLPSDTQYFGPGTRLTVL.

This chain connects TRBV19 to TRBJ2-7, with 7 bases identical to TRBD2. Germline trimming cut 3 bases from V and 0 bases from J; bases unmatched to any gene: 8. Per germline, CDR1 LNHDA and CDR2 SQIVND (reference sequence). This CDR3 has 16 amino acids. The DNA of the CDR3 is TGTGCCAGTAGTATTTTCTTCGGGACTAACTCCTACGAGCAGTACTTC. Protein: CASSIFFGTNSYEQYF.

The chain joins TRBV7-3 to TRBJ2-3; 12 bases map to TRBD2. In germline, CDR1 is SGHTA, CDR2 FQGTGA. J was trimmed by 3 bases and V by 5 bases; bases with no gene match: 6. The CDR3 consists of 16 residues. The CDR3 region is CASSPLLAGGTDTQYF. CDR3 coding DNA: TGTGCCAGCAGCCCGTTACTAGCGGGAGGAACAGATACGCAGTATTTT.

This sequence joins TRBV5-1 and TRBJ1-2; D perhaps matches TRBD1 (6 bases). V was pared by 7 bases and J by 7 bases, with 20 bases between. Germline V gene data show CDR1 as SGHRS and CDR2 as YFSETQ. The CDR3 runs to 14 residues. The CDR3 region has the DNA TGCGCCAGCCGACAGTCGACAGGTTTTAGTGGCTACACCTTC. This codes for CASRQSTGFSGYTF.

The J gene is TRBJ1-2, the V gene TRBV12-5; TRBD1 agrees at 8 bases. Germline V gene sequence: CDR1 LGHNT, CDR2 FRNRAP. The J segment lost 8 bases and the V segment lost 4 bases, leaving 9 bases of the junction unmatched. The CDR3 extends over 14 amino acids. CDR3 residues: CASGSGGATMGYTF. CDR3 nucleotide sequence: TGTGCTAGTGGTTCAGGGGGCGCGACGATGGGCTACACCTTC. Drawing the rest from reference TRBV12-5 and TRBJ1-2, the complete variable domain is DARVTQTPRHKVTEMGQEVTMRCQPILGHNTVFWYRQTMMQGLELLAYFRNRAPLDDSGMPKDRFSAEMPDATLATLKIQPSEPRDSAVYFCASGSGGATMGYTFGSGTRLTVV.

This CDR3 reads CASSQEYTGTGGGKAFF. The CDR3 bases are TGCGCCAGCAGCCAAGAATATACCGGGACAGGGGGCGGAAAAGCTTTCTTT. The V and J genes are TRBV4-3 and TRBJ1-1; 12 bases are a match to TRBD1. This CDR3 contains 17 residues. V was clipped by 0 bases and J by 9 bases; unmatched bases: 11. Per the germline V gene, CDR1 is LGHNA and CDR2 is YSLEER.